This T cell receptor beta chain was captured by sequencing in a study of T cell changes during pregnancy in multiple sclerosis. This clone was picked up one time. The CDR3 is made up of 13 amino acids. V dropped 2 bases and J dropped 3 bases, with 8 bases sitting between them. Germline V CDR1 and CDR2: MNHEY, SMNVEV (reference sequence). Clones were sequenced by immunoSEQ multiplex PCR, and TCRdb holds only the in-frame ones, with some missing. There are approximately 24,000 clones in the sample; around 84% occur only once, and around 0.97% lies in the top ten. The source was CD4+ T cells from peripheral blood mononuclear cells, collected in the second trimester of pregnancy. The V gene is TRBV27, the J gene TRBJ2-7; maybe TRBD2 (5 bases). The sequence was obtained from a female donor in good health, enrolled as a control in a pregnancy study. The CDR3 nucleotides read TGTGCCAGCAGTTTAATCGGGGACTACGAGCAGTACTTC. This sequence encodes CASSLIGDYEQYF.